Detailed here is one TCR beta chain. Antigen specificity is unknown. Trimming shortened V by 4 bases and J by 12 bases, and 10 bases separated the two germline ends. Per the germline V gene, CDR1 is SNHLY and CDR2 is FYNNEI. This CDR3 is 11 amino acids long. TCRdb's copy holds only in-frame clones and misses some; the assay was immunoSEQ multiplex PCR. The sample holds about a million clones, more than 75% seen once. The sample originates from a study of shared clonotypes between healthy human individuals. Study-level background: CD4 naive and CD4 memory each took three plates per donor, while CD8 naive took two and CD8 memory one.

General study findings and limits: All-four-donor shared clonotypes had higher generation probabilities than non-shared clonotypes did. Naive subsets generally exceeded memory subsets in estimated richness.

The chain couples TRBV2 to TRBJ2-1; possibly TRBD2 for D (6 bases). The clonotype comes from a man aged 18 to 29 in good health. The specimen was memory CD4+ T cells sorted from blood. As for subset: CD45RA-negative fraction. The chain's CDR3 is CASSAAGLQFF. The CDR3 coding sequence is TGTGCCAGCAGTGCTGCGGGATTGCAGTTCTTC. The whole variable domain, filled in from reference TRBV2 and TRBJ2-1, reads EPEVTQTPSHQVTQMGQEVILRCVPISNHLYFYWYRQILGQKVEFLVSFYNNEISEKSEIFDDQFSVERPDGSNFTLKIRSTKLEDSAMYFCASSAAGLQFFGPGTRLTVL.